This T cell receptor (beta chain) stems from a study of shared clonotypes between healthy human individuals. Trimming shortened V by 2 bases and J by 1 base, and 9 bases separated the two germline ends. CDR3 length: 15 residues. Looked up from germline, CDR1 is LNHDA and CDR2 is SQIVND (reference sequence). Study processing details: Junction-only sequences produced by ImmunoSEQ had no quality scores, so filtering differed. TCRdb's copy holds only in-frame clones and misses some; the assay was immunoSEQ multiplex PCR. The V and J calls and clone size were taken over from that table, and D and trimming were inferred from the DNA. This table holds about 2.2 million clones, about 94% found once. Worth noting for this clone: Antigen: not known.

Study-level points and caveats: The study's rarefaction showed incomplete sorted-subset sequencing despite large depth. Clonotypes that were shared across a handful of donors made up around 5.5% of naive CD4 clonotypes.

Terminally differentiated effector memory CD45RA+ cells were excluded from the naive CD8 cells, which were CD45RO-negative and positively selected for CCR7. This sequence joins TRBV19 and TRBJ1-5, with D possibly being TRBD1 (6 bases). The sequence was collected from a man aged 18 to 35 in good health. Some clones in this sample may be carry-over from other donors' samples. The sample consisted of naive CD8+ T cells from PBMCs. The CDR3 loop reads CASSIWGASNQPQHF. The DNA for the CDR3 is TGTGCCAGTAGTATATGGGGGGCCAGCAATCAGCCCCAGCATTTT. Full variable domain (missing parts from reference TRBV19 and TRBJ1-5): DGGITQSPKYLFRKEGQNVTLSCEQNLNHDAMYWYRQDPGQGLRLIYYSQIVNDFQKGDIAEGYSVSREKKESFPLTVTSAQKNPTAFYLCASSIWGASNQPQHFGDGTRLSIL.